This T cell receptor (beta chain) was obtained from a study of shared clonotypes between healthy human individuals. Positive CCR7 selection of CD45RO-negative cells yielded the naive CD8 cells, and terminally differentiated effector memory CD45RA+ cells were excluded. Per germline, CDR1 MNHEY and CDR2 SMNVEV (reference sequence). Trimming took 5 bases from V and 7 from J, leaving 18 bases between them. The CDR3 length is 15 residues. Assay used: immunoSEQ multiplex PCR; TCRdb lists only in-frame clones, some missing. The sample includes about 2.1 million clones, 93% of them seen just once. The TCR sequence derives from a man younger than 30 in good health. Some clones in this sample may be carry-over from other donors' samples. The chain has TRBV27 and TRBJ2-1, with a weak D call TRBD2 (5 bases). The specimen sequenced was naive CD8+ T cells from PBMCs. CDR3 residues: CASSTQDWLGNEQFF. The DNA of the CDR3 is TGTGCCAGCAGTACCCAGGACTGGCTGGGGAATGAGCAGTTCTTC.